The TCR beta chain under discussion was sequenced for a study of T cell responses to AZD1222 COVID-19 vaccine. Overall study context: Pooling of second doses given at about 4 or about 12 weeks was done.

Sequencing used immunoSEQ multiplex PCR; TCRdb keeps in-frame clones, though not all of them. The sample shows about 120,000 clones, 80% to 90% of them seen only once. As to this clone: The same CDR3 also results from other DNA sequences found in this sample.

Per the germline V gene, CDR1 is SEHNR and CDR2 is FQNEAQ (reference sequence). Trimming took 1 base from V and 5 from J; bases not matched to a gene: 5. CDR3 size: 15 residues. The source material was peripheral blood, sampled on day 0 of AZD1222 vaccination. The TCR was taken from an adult in good health. The rearrangement uses TRBV7-9 and TRBJ1-2, with TRBD1 matching 9 bases. CDR3 nucleotide sequence: TGTGCCAGCAGCTTAGAGGACAGGGGAAGATATGGCTACACCTTC. This sequence encodes CASSLEDRGRYGYTF. Full variable domain (missing parts from reference TRBV7-9 and TRBJ1-2): DTGVSQNPRHKITKRGQNVTFRCDPISEHNRLYWYRQTLGQGPEFLTYFQNEAQLEKSRLLSDRFSAERPKGSFSTLEIQRTEQGDSAMYLCASSLEDRGRYGYTFGSGTRLTVV.